The next 18 T cell receptor beta chains were all read from a single sample in a study of molecular identifiers for immune sequencing clone quantification. TCRdb re-derived calls from the PCR reads in MiXCR, one entry per CDR3 protein. The sample has some 320,000 distinct CDR3 sequences; about a fifth are singletons. The sample comprised naive CD8+ T cells from blood, with Jurkat cell RNA spiked in. The subset here: FACS-sorted CD8+CD4-CCR7+CD45RA+ naive T cells. The receptors were sampled from a human donor in good health. Some libraries in this study had Jurkat cell RNA spiked in.

This clonotype has a count of ten or more. The V gene is TRBV29-1, the J gene TRBJ1-1; the D gene is possibly TRBD1 (5 bases). Between the trimmed V and J ends, which lost 6 bases and 3 bases, there was a span of 11 bases. This CDR3 is 12 amino acids long. Germline V CDR1 and CDR2: SQVTM, ANQGSEA. The CDR3 spells CSVADRYTEAFF. For the CDR3, the DNA is TGCAGCGTCGCAGACAGATACACTGAAGCTTTCTTT.

There are many counts of this clonotype. The genes are TRBV12-3 or TRBV12-4 and TRBJ2-3; 8 bases fit TRBD2. The CDR3 covers 15 residues. The trim removed 5 bases at V and 0 bases at J, leaving 4 bases unmatched. The CDR3 DNA sequence: TGTGCCAGCAGTCCAGCGGGAGTGAGCACAGATACGCAGTATTTT. It is translated as CASSPAGVSTDTQYF.

This clonotype was counted ten times or more. This chain links TRBV20-1 with TRBJ2-7, with a weak D call TRBD1 (6 bases). The CDR3 has 12 amino acids. The V end lost 3 bases, the J end lost 2 bases, and 8 bases lay between the germline ends. Germline CDR1 and CDR2: DFQATT and SNEGSKA (reference sequence). Here the CDR3 reads CSARDRPYEQYF. CDR3 bases: TGCAGTGCTAGGGACAGACCCTACGAGCAGTACTTC.

A few counts support this clonotype. Written as DNA, the CDR3 is TGTGCCAGCAGCCCGGGAGGTTCGGGGTACACTGAAGCTTTCTTT. Its protein product is CASSPGGSGYTEAFF. The chain uses TRBV7-9 and TRBJ1-1; D unclear. CDR1 is SEHNR, CDR2 FQNEAQ, per germline (reference sequence). This CDR3 spans 15 amino acids. V lost 5 bases and J lost 3, with 16 bases in between.

Concerning this clonotype: A much more abundant neighbour one base away suggests this may be a read error. The chain links TRBV13 to TRBJ1-6, with D possibly matching TRBD1 (5 bases). The V end lost 0 bases, the J end lost 11 bases, and 8 bases lay between the germline ends. CDR3 size: 13 residues. Germline V gene lookup returns CDR1 PRHDT and CDR2 FYEKMQ (reference sequence). The CDR3 spells CASSLGLGPPLHF. The CDR3 DNA reads as TGTGCCAGCAGCTTAGGGCTGGGGCCACCCCTCCACTTT.

This clonotype has ten or more counts. For the CDR3, the DNA is TGCGCCAGCAGCCAATTCACGATGAACACTGAAGCTTTCTTT. Translated: CASSQFTMNTEAFF. V gene TRBV4-1 combines with J gene TRBJ1-1; the D is unclear. Germline values: CDR1 MGHRA, CDR2 YSYEKL. V was cut by 2 bases and J by 0 bases, with 7 bases left in between. The CDR3 spans 14 residues.

Turning to this clonotype: This clone may be a read error of a much larger clone one base away. This chain connects TRBV19 to TRBJ2-1; 7 nucleotides match TRBD1. CDR3 length: 14 amino acids. Germline V CDR1 and CDR2: LNHDA, SQIVND (reference sequence). The CDR3 protein is CASNPGTDYNGQFF. As DNA, the CDR3 is TGTGCCAGTAACCCCGGGACAGACTACAATGGGCAGTTCTTC. Full variable domain (outside the CDR3, taken from reference TRBV19 and TRBJ2-1): DGGITQSPKYLFRKEGQNVTLSCEQNLNHDAMYWYRQDPGQGLRLIYYSQIVNDFQKGDIAEGYSVSREKKESFPLTVTSAQKNPTAFYLCASNPGTDYNGQFFGPGTRLTVL.

This clonotype was detected ten times or more. This chain connects TRBV11-2 to TRBJ2-1, with 7 bases fitting TRBD1. Trimming cost V 6 bases and J 8 bases; bases outside gene matches: 13. Germline V gene data show CDR1 as SGHAT and CDR2 as FQNNGV. The CDR3 contains 15 residues. The CDR3 here is CASRLDRERIYEQFF. The CDR3 region has the DNA TGTGCCAGCAGACTAGACAGGGAACGAATCTATGAGCAGTTCTTC.

On this clonotype itself: Since a much larger clone is just one base distant, this may be a read error. This chain joins TRBV7-2 and TRBJ1-2; no firm D call. Germline-derived CDR1 and CDR2 are SGHTA and FQGNSA. The length of the CDR3 is 17 residues. The CDR3 DNA is TGTGCCAGCAGCTTAGCGATGGCAGACGCAACGGACTATGGCCACACCTTC. This codes for CASSLAMADATDYGHTF. The full variable domain, its missing parts supplied by reference TRBV7-2 and TRBJ1-2, is GAGVSQSPSNKVTEKGKDVELRCDPISGHTALYWYRQSLGQGLEFLIYFQGNSAPDKSGLPSDRFSAERTGGSVSTLTIQRTQQEDSAVYLCASSLAMADATDYGHTFGSGTRLTVV.

Concerning this clonotype: The junction and the germline gene differ at one end; a read error may be behind it. The J gene is TRBJ2-7, the V gene TRBV4-3; D unresolved. The CDR3 is 15 amino acids. Germline V CDR1 and CDR2: LGHNA, YSLEER. The CDR3 DNA follows: TGCGCCGGCAGCCAAGATCGGGCAGCCTCTCTCGAGCAGTACTTC. As protein: CAGSQDRAASLEQYF.

In its sample, this clonotype was seen many times. This chain's CDR3 is CASSTGVYNEQYF. The DNA for the CDR3 is TGTGCCAGTAGTACCGGGGTGTATAACGAGCAGTACTTC. V is TRBV19 and J is TRBJ2-7; maybe TRBD2 (5 bases). The ends were cut back, 4 bases at V and 5 bases at J, with 12 bases in the middle. This CDR3 region has 13 residues. The germline V gene encodes CDR1 LNHDA and CDR2 SQIVND (reference sequence). The full variable domain, with the rest looked up from reference TRBV19 and TRBJ2-7, is DGGITQSPKYLFRKEGQNVTLSCEQNLNHDAMYWYRQDPGQGLRLIYYSQIVNDFQKGDIAEGYSVSREKKESFPLTVTSAQKNPTAFYLCASSTGVYNEQYFGPGTRLTVT.

This clonotype was detected only a few times. The chain uses TRBV27 and TRBJ1-6; D gene uncertain. V shed 5 bases and J shed 3 bases, with 14 bases lying between them. This CDR3 is 16 amino acids long. Per the germline V gene, CDR1 is MNHEY and CDR2 is SMNVEV (reference sequence). Here the CDR3 reads CASSRVGPIYNSPLHF. The CDR3 DNA is TGTGCCAGCAGTCGCGTAGGGCCAATCTATAATTCACCCCTCCACTTT.

The table lists this clonotype with many counts. The chain joins TRBV12-3 or TRBV12-4 to TRBJ2-5; 8 bases are shared with TRBD1. The CDR3 sequence is 15 residues long. V was pared by 1 base and J by 5 bases, with 6 bases of the junction left unmatched. The CDR3 bases are TGTGCCAGCAGTTTAGGCGGACAGGGTATGGAGACCCAGTACTTC. Protein: CASSLGGQGMETQYF.

This clonotype was detected a few times. Given a much more abundant clone one base away, this may be a read error. The rearrangement uses TRBV7-9 and TRBJ1-1, with TRBD1 identical over 8 bases. CDR1 is SEHNR, CDR2 FQNEAQ, per germline (reference sequence). There are 15 residues in the CDR3. V trimming: 6 bases; J trimming: 1 base; junction bases outside the gene matches: 7. This CDR3 reads CASSKSTGANTEAFF. The CDR3 coding sequence is TGTGCCAGCAGTAAATCGACAGGGGCGAACACTGAAGCTTTCTTT.

Turning to this clonotype: One junction end does not reproduce the germline sequence, and a read error may be involved. The V call is TRBV9, the J call TRBJ2-7; 11 bases map to TRBD1. The CDR3 is 14 amino acids. CDR1 is SGDLS, CDR2 YYNGEE, per germline. This CDR3 reads CAGSTGTGGYEQYF. The CDR3 DNA sequence: TGTGCCGGCAGCACAGGGACAGGGGGCTACGAGCAGTACTTC.

The rearrangement uses TRBV11-2 and TRBJ1-1; D uncertain. This CDR3 spans 14 amino acids. V was clipped by 2 bases and J by 3 bases, with 10 bases between them. Germline V gene lookup returns CDR1 SGHAT and CDR2 FQNNGV. The CDR3 DNA reads TGTGCCAGCAGCTTACGGAGGCCCGACACTGAAGCTTTCTTT. Encoded protein: CASSLRRPDTEAFF.

This clonotype was recorded many times. The V gene is TRBV2, the J gene TRBJ2-7; D is possibly TRBD1 (6 bases). Trimming removed 4 bases from V and 0 bases from J, with 10 bases in between. CDR3 size: 14 residues. Germline CDR1 is SNHLY and CDR2 is FYNNEI. CDR3 in amino acids: CASSAWDNSYEQYF. CDR3 DNA sequence: TGTGCCAGCAGTGCATGGGACAACTCCTACGAGCAGTACTTC.

CDR3 region: CASSPGLHWNTEAFF. CDR3 sequence (DNA): TGTGCCAGCAGCCCGGGACTCCATTGGAACACTGAAGCTTTCTTT. The V call is TRBV7-4, the J call TRBJ1-1; weak D call: TRBD1 (5 bases). Deletions cut 5 bases from V and 1 base from J, with 14 bases between. Germline-derived CDR1 and CDR2 are SGHVT and SQSDAQ. The CDR3 has 15 residues. Drawing the rest from reference TRBV7-4 and TRBJ1-1, the complete variable domain is GAGVSQSPRYKVAKRGRDVALRCDSISGHVTLYWYRQTLGQGSEVLTYSQSDAQRDKSGRPSGRFSAERPERSVSTLKIQRTEQGDSAVYLCASSPGLHWNTEAFFGQGTRLTVV.